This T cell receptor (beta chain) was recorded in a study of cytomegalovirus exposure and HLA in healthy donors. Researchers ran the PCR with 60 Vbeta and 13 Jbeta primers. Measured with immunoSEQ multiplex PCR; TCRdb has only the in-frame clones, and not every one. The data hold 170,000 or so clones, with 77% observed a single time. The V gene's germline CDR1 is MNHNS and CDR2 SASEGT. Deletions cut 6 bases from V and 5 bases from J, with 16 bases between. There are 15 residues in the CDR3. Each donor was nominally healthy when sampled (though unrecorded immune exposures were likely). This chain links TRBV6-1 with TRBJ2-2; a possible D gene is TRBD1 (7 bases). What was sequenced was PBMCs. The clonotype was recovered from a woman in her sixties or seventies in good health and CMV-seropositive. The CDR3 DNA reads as TGTGCCAGCAGATCAAGTTCAGGGGGGACCGGGGAGCTGTTTTTT. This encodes CASRSSSGGTGELFF.